This T cell receptor beta chain was identified in a study of cytomegalovirus exposure and HLA in healthy donors. Regarding the study as a whole: Association of a missense DCLRE1C variant with TCR beta V- and J-gene trimming was reported in a later analysis.

This clone was counted a few times. Its matching antigen is unknown. Primers: 60 Vbeta forward and 13 Jbeta reverse. Sequencing was performed with immunoSEQ multiplex PCR; in TCRdb, only in-frame clones are kept and a portion is missing. Seen here are more than 100,000 clones, 77% observed once, and the top ten hold less than 4%. The CDR3 consists of 15 residues. In germline, CDR1 is SGHAT, CDR2 FQNNGV. V was clipped by 5 bases and J by 0 bases, with 14 bases between them. The chain carries TRBV11-2 and TRBJ2-7, with D unclear. This clonotype originated in a human donor in good health. Sample: PBMCs. CDR3 in DNA: TGTGCCAGCAGCCCCGGGTGGCGGAACTCCTACGAGCAGTACTTC. Its translation: CASSPGWRNSYEQYF.